This TCR beta chain was sequenced in a study of memory CD4+ T cells and cytomegalovirus serostatus. The sort gate was single viable CD3+CD4+CD8-CD45RO+ cells for memory CD4+ T cells. The CDR3 loop spans 15 amino acids. The germline V and J ends were trimmed by 0 bases and 1 base, with 9 bases remaining between them. Germline V gene sequence: CDR1 MGHRA, CDR2 YSYEKL. In the authors' methods: Out-of-frame sequences were removed, leaving 2 million to 2.5 million distinct TCRbeta sequences. Sequencing was performed with immunoSEQ multiplex PCR; in TCRdb, only in-frame clones are kept and a portion is missing. That table gives V, J and clone size, and the DNA gave D and trimming. The sample yields about 26,000 clones, around 75% seen once.

The source is an adult in good health and CMV-seronegative. This rearrangement joins TRBV4-1 to TRBJ1-1; no clear D gene. Sequences were obtained from memory CD4+ T cells from blood. The CDR3 spells CASSQDVIRNTEAFF. CDR3 DNA sequence: TGCGCCAGCAGCCAAGATGTTATACGGAACACTGAAGCTTTCTTT.